Shown below are 5 T cell receptor beta chains from a single sample sequenced in a study of somatic mutations in cytotoxic T cells in rheumatoid arthritis. The repertoire was sequenced with immunoSEQ multiplex PCR; TCRdb's copy has only in-frame clones and lacks some. The sample contains around 12,000 clones, approximately 80% of which appear only once. Sequencing used CD8+ T cells sorted from blood. These receptor sequences come from a man aged 50-60 years in good health.

The chain employs TRBV28 and TRBJ1-1, with D perhaps matching TRBD1 (6 bases). The germline V gene encodes CDR1 MDHEN and CDR2 SYDVKM. Trimming took 3 bases from V and 8 from J, leaving 10 bases between them. The length of the CDR3 is 12 residues. DNA for the CDR3: TGTGCCAGCAGTTTCTGGGGGGCCGAAGCTTTCTTT. Amino acids: CASSFWGAEAFF.

J is TRBJ1-2 and V is TRBV5-1; tentative D call: TRBD1 (5 bases). The germline gives CDR1 SGHRS, CDR2 YFSETQ. The CDR3 spans 14 residues. Between the trimmed V and J ends, which lost 3 bases and 2 bases, there was a span of 11 bases. The CDR3: CASSSGIVNYGYTF. For the CDR3, the DNA is TGCGCCAGCAGCTCAGGGATTGTGAACTATGGCTACACCTTC.

The J gene is TRBJ1-4, the V gene TRBV7-6, with 7 bases fitting TRBD1. In germline, CDR1 is SGHVS, CDR2 FNYEAQ. This CDR3 is built from 15 residues. The J segment lost 0 bases and the V segment lost 6 bases, leaving 4 bases of the junction unmatched. In DNA form, the CDR3 reads TGTGCCAGCAGTCCCGGGACAGCAACTAATGAAAAACTGTTTTTT. Residues: CASSPGTATNEKLFF.

The rearrangement joins TRBV21-1 to TRBJ1-4; TRBD1 was called by the table and not checked on the DNA. TRBV21-1 is a listed pseudogene. CDR3 length equals 22 residues. The CDR3 spells CASSNDHRGRTRRRAHNEKLFF. The CDR3 nucleotides are TGTGCCAGCAGCAACGATCACAGGGGCAGGACACGGAGGAGAGCCCATAATGAAAAACTGTTTTTT.

The rearrangement uses TRBV13 and TRBJ2-7; 11 bases agree with TRBD2. The CDR3 is made up of 17 amino acids. V trimming: 2 bases; J trimming: 0 bases; junction bases outside the gene matches: 6. Germline loops: CDR1 PRHDT, CDR2 FYEKMQ (reference sequence). The CDR3 reads CASSLFRLAGISYEQYF. CDR3 nucleotides: TGTGCCAGCAGCTTATTCCGACTAGCGGGAATCTCCTACGAGCAGTACTTC.